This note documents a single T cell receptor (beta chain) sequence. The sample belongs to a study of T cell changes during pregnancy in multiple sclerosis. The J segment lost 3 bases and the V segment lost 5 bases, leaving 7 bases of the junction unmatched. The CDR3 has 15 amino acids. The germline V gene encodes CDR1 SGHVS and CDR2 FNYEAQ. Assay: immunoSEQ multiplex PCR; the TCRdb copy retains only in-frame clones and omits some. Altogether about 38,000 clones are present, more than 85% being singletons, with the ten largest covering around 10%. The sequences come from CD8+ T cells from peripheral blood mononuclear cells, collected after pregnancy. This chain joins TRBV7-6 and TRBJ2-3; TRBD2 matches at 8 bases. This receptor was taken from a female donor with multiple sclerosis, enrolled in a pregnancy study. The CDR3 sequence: CASSLVSGATDTQYF. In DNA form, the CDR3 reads TGTGCCAGCAGCCTGGTTAGCGGGGCAACAGATACGCAGTATTTT.